Below, 11 T cell receptor beta chains from the same sample are listed, as sequenced in a study of response to subunit inactivated influenza vaccine. A single record per CDR3 protein comes from TCRdb applying MiXCR to the RT-PCR reads. The table lists 450,000 to 550,000 distinct CDR3 sequences, less than 30% of them singletons, with approximately 1.9% in the top ten. Material: CD4+ T cells sorted from PBMCs, obtained roughly 5 days after vaccination. These receptors originate from a man aged 45-65 years who received an inactivated influenza vaccine.

The table lists this clonotype with a few counts. V and J are TRBV6-2 or TRBV6-3 and TRBJ2-1; TRBD1 matches 9 bases. V trimming: 2 bases; J trimming: 3 bases; junction bases outside the gene matches: 5. Germline CDR1 MNHEY, CDR2 SVGEGT. The CDR3 extends over 16 amino acids. CDR3 amino acids: CASSYPTGGIYNEQFF. The DNA for the CDR3 is TGTGCCAGCAGTTACCCGACAGGGGGTATCTACAATGAGCAGTTCTTC.

In its sample, this clonotype was seen a few times. The chain has TRBV7-2 and TRBJ2-3; D ambiguous. Trimming removed 4 bases at V and 2 bases at J, with 13 bases between. Germline assignment: CDR1 SGHTA and CDR2 FQGNSA. The CDR3 has 15 residues. The CDR3 is CASSSVGRYTDTQYF. CDR3 coding DNA: TGTGCCAGCAGCTCCGTGGGAAGGTACACAGATACGCAGTATTTT. The whole variable domain, remainder taken from reference TRBV7-2 and TRBJ2-3, is GAGVSQSPSNKVTEKGKDVELRCDPISGHTALYWYRQSLGQGLEFLIYFQGNSAPDKSGLPSDRFSAERTGGSVSTLTIQRTQQEDSAVYLCASSSVGRYTDTQYFGPGTRLTVL.

The chain has TRBV29-1 and TRBJ1-1; D remains unclear. The V gene lost 5 bases and the J gene lost 4 bases, with 14 bases spanning the gap. Germline values: CDR1 SQVTM, CDR2 ANQGSEA. The CDR3 length is 13 residues. CDR3 sequence reads: CSVMPAQATEAFF. CDR3 in DNA: TGCAGCGTTATGCCAGCCCAGGCCACTGAAGCTTTCTTT.

V usage is TRBV7-9 and J usage is TRBJ1-2, with D perhaps matching TRBD1 (6 bases). The CDR3 length is 12 residues. Trimming left V 5 bases short and J 7 bases short, with 11 bases between. CDR1 is SEHNR and CDR2 is FQNEAQ in the germline V gene (reference sequence). CDR3 protein: CASSPQGGGYTF. The CDR3 coding sequence is TGTGCCAGCAGCCCTCAAGGGGGTGGCTACACCTTC.

This clonotype was recorded many times. J is TRBJ2-1 and V is TRBV20-1; TRBD1 might be the D (6 bases). This CDR3 spans 17 amino acids. Trimming removed 3 bases from V and 7 bases from J, with 25 bases in between. Germline V gives CDR1 DFQATT, CDR2 SNEGSKA (reference sequence). The DNA for the CDR3 is TGCAGTGCTAGCCGCCCCCGTGTCAGGGGCCGTTTGAATGAGCAGTTCTTC. It yields the protein CSASRPRVRGRLNEQFF.

This clonotype came up a few times. This sequence joins TRBV15 and TRBJ2-2; 8 bases are shared with TRBD1. Trimming at V came to 2 bases and at J to 4 bases, leaving 6 bases not matched to a gene. Germline V CDR1 and CDR2: LNHNV, YYDKDF (reference sequence). The CDR3 is 16 amino acids. CDR3 sequence reads: CATSRPDRGGTGELFF. The CDR3 DNA is TGTGCCACCAGCAGACCAGACAGGGGAGGCACCGGGGAGCTGTTTTTT.

V and J are TRBV25-1 and TRBJ2-7, with 7 bases lining up with TRBD2. Trimming at V came to 2 bases and at J to 2 bases, leaving 6 bases not matched to a gene. This CDR3 is 15 amino acids long. In germline, CDR1 is MGHDK, CDR2 SYGVNS. For the CDR3, the DNA is TGTGCCAGCAGTGAACCCGGCGGGAGCGCCTACGAGCAGTACTTC. It codes for CASSEPGGSAYEQYF.

V is TRBV5-1 and J is TRBJ2-7; 9 bases map to TRBD1. The CDR3 has 15 amino acids. Germline lookup yields CDR1 SGHRS and CDR2 YFSETQ. The junction had 11 bases not matched to a gene; V was cut back by 4 bases and J by 6 bases. As DNA, the CDR3 is TGCGCCAGCAGCACTTGGACAGGGGCAGGAGGCGAGCAGTACTTC. Translating it yields CASSTWTGAGGEQYF.

In its sample, this clonotype was seen a few times. The chain uses TRBV6-5 and TRBJ2-1, with TRBD2 identical over 8 bases. Germline V gives CDR1 MNHEY, CDR2 SVGAGI. CDR3 length equals 11 residues. J was trimmed by 10 bases and V by 9 bases; bases with no gene match: 5. The CDR3 loop reads CASSGGLEQFF. Here the CDR3 DNA reads TGTGCCAGTTCGGGGGGGCTCGAGCAGTTCTTC.

This clonotype was picked up a small number of times. The chain joins TRBV28 to TRBJ2-3; D is unresolved. Trimming cost V 3 bases and J 6 bases, with 13 bases left between them. This CDR3 spans 14 amino acids. CDR1 and CDR2 from the germline V gene are MDHEN and SYDVKM. The CDR3 is CASSFLLGGDTQYF. The CDR3 DNA follows: TGTGCCAGCAGTTTTCTTTTGGGTGGCGATACGCAGTATTTT.

In the case of this clonotype: One junction end does not reproduce the germline sequence, and a read error may be involved. This chain joins TRBV7-7 and TRBJ2-5; 7 nucleotides align to TRBD2. Germline assignment: CDR1 SSHAT and CDR2 FNYEAQ (reference sequence). The CDR3 length is 15 residues. The CDR3: CASSRNTGGQETQYF. CDR3 sequence (DNA): TGTGCTAGCAGCCGTAATACGGGGGGCCAAGAGACCCAGTACTTC. Using reference TRBV7-7 and TRBJ2-5 for the parts outside the CDR3, the full variable domain is GAGVSQSPRYKVTKRGQDVTLRCDPISSHATLYWYQQALGQGPEFLTYFNYEAQPDKSGLPSDRFSAERPEGSISTLTIQRTEQRDSAMYRCASSRNTGGQETQYFGPGTRLLVL.